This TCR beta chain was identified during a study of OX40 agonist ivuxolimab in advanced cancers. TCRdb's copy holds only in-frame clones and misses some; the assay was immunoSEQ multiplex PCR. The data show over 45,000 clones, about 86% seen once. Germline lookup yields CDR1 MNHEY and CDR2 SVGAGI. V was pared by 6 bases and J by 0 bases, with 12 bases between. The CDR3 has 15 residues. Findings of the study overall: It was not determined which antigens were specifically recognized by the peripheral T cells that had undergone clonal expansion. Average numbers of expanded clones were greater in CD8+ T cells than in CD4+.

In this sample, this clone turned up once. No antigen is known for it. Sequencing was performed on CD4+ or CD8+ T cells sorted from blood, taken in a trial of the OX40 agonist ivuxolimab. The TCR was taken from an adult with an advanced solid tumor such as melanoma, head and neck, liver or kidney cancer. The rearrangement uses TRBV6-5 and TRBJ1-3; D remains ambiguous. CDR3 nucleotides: TGTGCCAGCAGGTTAGGACGCCACTCTGGAAACACCATATATTTT. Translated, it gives CASRLGRHSGNTIYF.